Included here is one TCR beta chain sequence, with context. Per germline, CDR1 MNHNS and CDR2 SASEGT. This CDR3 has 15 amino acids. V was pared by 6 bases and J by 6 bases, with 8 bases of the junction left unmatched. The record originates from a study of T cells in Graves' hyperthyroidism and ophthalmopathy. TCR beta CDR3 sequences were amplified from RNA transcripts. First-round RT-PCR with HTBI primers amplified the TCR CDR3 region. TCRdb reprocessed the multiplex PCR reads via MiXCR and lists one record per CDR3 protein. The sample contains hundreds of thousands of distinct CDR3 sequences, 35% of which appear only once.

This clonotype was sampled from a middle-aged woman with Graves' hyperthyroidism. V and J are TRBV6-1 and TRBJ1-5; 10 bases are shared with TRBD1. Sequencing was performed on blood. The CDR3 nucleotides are TGTGCCAGCAGCAACCACGGGACAGGGGCTCAGCCCCAGCATTTT. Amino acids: CASSNHGTGAQPQHF.